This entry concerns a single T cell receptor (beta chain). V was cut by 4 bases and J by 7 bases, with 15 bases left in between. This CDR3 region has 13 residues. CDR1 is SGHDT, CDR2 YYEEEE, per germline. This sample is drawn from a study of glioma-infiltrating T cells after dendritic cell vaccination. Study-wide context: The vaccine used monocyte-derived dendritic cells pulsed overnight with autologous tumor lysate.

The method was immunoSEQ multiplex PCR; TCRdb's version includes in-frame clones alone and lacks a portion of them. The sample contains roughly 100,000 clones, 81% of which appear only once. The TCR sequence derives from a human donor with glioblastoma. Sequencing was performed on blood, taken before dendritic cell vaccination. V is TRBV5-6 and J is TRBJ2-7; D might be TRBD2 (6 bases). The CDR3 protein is CASSPDTAGEQYF. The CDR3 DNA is TGTGCCAGCAGCCCGGACACGGCGGGAGAGCAGTACTTC.